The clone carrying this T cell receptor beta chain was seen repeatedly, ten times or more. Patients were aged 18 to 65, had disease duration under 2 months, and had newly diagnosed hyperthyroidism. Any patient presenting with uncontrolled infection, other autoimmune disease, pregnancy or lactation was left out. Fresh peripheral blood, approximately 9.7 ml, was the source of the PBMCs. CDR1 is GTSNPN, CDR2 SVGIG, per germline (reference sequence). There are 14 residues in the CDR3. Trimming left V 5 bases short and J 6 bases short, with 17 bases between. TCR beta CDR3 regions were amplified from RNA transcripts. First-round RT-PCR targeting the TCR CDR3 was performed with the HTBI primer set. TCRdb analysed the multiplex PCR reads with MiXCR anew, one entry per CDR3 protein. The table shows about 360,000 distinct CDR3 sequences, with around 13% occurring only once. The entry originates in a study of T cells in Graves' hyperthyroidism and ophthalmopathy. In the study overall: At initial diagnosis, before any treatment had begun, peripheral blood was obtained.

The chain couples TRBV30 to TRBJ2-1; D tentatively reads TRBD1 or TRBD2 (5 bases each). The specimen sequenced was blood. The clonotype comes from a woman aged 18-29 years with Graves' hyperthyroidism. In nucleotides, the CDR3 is TGTGCCTGGGATTCGGGGACCGGATTCAATGAGCAGTTCTTC. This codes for CAWDSGTGFNEQFF.